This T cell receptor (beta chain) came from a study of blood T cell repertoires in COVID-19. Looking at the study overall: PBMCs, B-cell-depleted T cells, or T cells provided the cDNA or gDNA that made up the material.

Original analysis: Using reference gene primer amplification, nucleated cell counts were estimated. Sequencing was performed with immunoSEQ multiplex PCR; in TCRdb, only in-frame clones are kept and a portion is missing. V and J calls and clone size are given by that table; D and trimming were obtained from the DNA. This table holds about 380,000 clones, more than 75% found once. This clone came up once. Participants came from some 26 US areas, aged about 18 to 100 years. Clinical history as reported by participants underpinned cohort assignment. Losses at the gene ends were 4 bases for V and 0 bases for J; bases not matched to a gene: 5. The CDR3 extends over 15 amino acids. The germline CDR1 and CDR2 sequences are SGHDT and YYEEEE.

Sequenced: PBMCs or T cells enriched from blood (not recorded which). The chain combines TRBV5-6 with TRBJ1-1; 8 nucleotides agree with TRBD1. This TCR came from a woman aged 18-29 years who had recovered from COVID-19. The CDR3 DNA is TGTGCCAGCAGCGTGGGACAGGCTCTGAACACTGAAGCTTTCTTT. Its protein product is CASSVGQALNTEAFF.